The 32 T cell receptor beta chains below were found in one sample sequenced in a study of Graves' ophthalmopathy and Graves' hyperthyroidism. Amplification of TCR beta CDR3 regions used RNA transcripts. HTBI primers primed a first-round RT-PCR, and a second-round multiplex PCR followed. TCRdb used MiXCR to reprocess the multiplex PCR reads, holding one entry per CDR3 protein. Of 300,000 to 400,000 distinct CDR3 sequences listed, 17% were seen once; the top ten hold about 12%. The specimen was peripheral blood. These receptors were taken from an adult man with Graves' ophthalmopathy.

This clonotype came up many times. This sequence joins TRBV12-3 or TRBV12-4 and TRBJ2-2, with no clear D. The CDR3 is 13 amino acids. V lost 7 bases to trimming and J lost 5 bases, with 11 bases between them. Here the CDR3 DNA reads TGTGCCAGCACCAAATATGAAACCGGGGAGCTGTTTTTT. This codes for CASTKYETGELFF.

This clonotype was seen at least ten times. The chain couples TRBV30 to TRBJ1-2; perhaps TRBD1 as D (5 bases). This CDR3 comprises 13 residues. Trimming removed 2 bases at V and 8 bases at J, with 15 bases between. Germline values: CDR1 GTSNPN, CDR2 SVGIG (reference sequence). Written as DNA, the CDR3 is TGTGCCTGGAGTCGACAGTCCGCTGACGGCTACACCTTC. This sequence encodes CAWSRQSADGYTF.

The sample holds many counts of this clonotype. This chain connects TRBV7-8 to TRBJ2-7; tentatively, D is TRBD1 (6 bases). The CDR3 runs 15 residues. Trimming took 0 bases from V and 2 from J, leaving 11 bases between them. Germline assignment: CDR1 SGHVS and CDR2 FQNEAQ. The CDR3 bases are TGTGCCAGCAGCTTAGCGCGACAGGTCCCCTACGAGCAGTACTTC. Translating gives CASSLARQVPYEQYF.

DNA for the CDR3: TGTGCCAGCAGTAGAACGAACGACAGGGTGAGCAATCAGCCCCAGCATTTT. Protein product: CASSRTNDRVSNQPQHF. The chain links TRBV6-1 to TRBJ1-5, with 7 bases aligning to TRBD1. Germline V gene lookup returns CDR1 MNHNS and CDR2 SASEGT. The junction had 11 bases not matched to a gene; V was cut back by 5 bases and J by 1 base. This CDR3 has 17 amino acids.

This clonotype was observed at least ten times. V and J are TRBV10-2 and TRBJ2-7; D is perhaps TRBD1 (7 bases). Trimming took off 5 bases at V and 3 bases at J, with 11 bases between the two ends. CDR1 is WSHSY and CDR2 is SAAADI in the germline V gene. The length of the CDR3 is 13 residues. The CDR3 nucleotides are TGCGCCAGCAGTTGGCAGGGGGGCTACGAGCAGTACTTC. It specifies CASSWQGGYEQYF.

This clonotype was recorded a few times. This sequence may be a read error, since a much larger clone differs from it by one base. The CDR3 DNA follows: TGCACCAGCAGCCCGGAGGGGTACAATTCACCCCTCCACTTT. The encoded protein is CTSSPEGYNSPLHF. The chain employs TRBV5-1 and TRBJ1-6; D possibly corresponds to TRBD1 (5 bases). The CDR3 runs 14 residues. Germline assignment: CDR1 SGHRS and CDR2 YFSETQ.

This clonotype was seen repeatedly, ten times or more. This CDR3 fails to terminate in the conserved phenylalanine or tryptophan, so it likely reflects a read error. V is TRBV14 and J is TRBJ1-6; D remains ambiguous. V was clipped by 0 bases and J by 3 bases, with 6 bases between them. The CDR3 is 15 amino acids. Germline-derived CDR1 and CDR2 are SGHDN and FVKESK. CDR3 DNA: TGTGCCAGCAGCCAAGACGGGAGCTATAATTCACCCCTCCACTCT. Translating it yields CASSQDGSYNSPLHS.

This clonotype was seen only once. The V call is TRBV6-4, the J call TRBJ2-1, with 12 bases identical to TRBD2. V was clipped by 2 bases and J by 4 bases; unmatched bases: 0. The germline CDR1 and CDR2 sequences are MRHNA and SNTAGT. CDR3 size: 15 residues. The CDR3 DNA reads TGTGCCAGCAGTGACGGGACTAGCGGGTACAATGAGCAGTTCTTC. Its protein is CASSDGTSGYNEQFF.

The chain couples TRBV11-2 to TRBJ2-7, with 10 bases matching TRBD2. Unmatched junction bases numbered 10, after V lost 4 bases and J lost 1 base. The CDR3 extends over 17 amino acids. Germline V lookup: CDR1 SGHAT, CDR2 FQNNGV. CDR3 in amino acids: CASSSSGVAGGSYEQYF. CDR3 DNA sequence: TGTGCCAGCAGCTCGTCCGGGGTAGCGGGAGGATCCTACGAGCAGTACTTC.

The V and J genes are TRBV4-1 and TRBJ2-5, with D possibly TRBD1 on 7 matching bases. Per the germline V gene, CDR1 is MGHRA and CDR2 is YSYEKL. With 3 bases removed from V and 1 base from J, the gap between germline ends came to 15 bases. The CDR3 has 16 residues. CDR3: CASSHPGGRLQETQYF. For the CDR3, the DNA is TGCGCCAGCAGCCATCCAGGGGGGAGGCTCCAAGAGACCCAGTACTTC.

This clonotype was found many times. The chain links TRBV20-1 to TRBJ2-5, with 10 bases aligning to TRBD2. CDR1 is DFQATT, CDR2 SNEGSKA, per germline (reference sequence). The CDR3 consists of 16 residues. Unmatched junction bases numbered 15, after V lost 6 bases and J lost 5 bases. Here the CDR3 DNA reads TGCAGTGCCACCCTCCCGAGCGGGGGGGCCGATGAGACCCAGTACTTC. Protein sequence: CSATLPSGGADETQYF.

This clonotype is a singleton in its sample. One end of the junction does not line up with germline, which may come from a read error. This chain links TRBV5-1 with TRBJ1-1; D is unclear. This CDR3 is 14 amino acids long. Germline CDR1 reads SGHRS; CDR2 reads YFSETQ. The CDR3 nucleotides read TGCGCCAGCAGCTTGGTACATCAGAACACTGAAGCTTACTTT. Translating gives CASSLVHQNTEAYF.

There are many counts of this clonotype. CDR3 nucleotides: TGCGCCAGCAGCCCGTCCGACAGAAGCTATGGCTACACCTTC. Its protein product is CASSPSDRSYGYTF. The chain links TRBV5-1 to TRBJ1-2, with D perhaps matching TRBD1 (5 bases). Trimming removed 4 bases at V and 4 bases at J, with 14 bases between. This CDR3 region has 14 residues. Per germline, CDR1 SGHRS and CDR2 YFSETQ.

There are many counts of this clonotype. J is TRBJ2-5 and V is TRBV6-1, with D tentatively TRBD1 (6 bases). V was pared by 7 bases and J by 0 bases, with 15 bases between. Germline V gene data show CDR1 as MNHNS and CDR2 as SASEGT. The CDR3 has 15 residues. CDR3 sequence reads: CASKRRQEYQETQYF. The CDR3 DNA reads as TGTGCCAGCAAACGGAGACAGGAGTACCAAGAGACCCAGTACTTC.

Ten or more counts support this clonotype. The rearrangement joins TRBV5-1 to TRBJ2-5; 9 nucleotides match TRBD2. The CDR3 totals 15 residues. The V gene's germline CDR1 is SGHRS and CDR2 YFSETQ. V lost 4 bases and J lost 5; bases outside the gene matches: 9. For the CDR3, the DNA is TGCGCCAGCAGCATGGCTAGCGGGGTAATGGAGACCCAGTACTTC. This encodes CASSMASGVMETQYF.

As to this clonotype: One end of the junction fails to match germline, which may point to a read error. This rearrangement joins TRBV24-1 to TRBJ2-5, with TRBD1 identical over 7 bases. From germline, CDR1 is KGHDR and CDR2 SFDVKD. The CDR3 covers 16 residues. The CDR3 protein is CATSDGTVTYQETQYF. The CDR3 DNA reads TGTGCCACTAGTGATGGGACAGTGACGTACCAAGAGACCCAGTACTTC.

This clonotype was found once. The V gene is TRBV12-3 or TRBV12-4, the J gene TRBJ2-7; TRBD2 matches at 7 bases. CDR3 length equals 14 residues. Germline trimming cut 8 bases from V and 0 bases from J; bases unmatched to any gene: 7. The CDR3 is CASGEGGISYEQYF. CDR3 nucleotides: TGTGCCAGCGGGGAGGGCGGAATCTCCTACGAGCAGTACTTC.

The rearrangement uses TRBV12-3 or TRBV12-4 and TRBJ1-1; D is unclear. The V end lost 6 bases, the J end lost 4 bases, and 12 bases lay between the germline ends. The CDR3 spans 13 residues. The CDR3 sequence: CASRRPGSTEAFF. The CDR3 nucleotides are TGTGCCAGCAGACGGCCTGGAAGCACTGAAGCTTTCTTT.

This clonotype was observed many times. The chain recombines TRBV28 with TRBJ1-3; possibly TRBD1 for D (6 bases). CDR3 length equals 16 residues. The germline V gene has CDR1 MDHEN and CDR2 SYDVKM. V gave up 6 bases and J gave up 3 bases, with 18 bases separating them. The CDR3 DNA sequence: TGTGCCAGCAGACCCCGAGGACAGCTGATTGGAAACACCATATATTTT. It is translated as CASRPRGQLIGNTIYF.

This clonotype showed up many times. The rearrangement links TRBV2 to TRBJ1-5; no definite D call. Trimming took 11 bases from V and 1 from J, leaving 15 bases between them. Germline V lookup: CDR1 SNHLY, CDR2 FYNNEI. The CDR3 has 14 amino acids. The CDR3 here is CASTGPESNQPQHF. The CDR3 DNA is TGTGCCTCTACGGGTCCGGAGAGCAATCAGCCCCAGCATTTT. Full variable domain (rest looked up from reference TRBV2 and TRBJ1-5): EPEVTQTPSHQVTQMGQEVILRCVPISNHLYFYWYRQILGQKVEFLVSFYNNEISEKSEIFDDQFSVERPDGSNFTLKIRSTKLEDSAMYFCASTGPESNQPQHFGDGTRLSIL.

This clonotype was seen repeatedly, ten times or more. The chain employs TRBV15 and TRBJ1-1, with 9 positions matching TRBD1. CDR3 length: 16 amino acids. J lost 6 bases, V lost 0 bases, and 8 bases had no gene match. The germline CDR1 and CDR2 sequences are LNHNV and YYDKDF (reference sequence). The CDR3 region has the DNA TGTGCCACCAGCAGAGATCTACCCCGGACAGGGGCTGAAGCTTTCTTT. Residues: CATSRDLPRTGAEAFF.

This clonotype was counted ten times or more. This CDR3 is CASSGDRGTQAFF. The CDR3, as DNA: TGTGCCAGCAGCGGCGACAGGGGGACCCAAGCTTTCTTT. This rearrangement joins TRBV7-3 to TRBJ1-1, with 9 positions matching TRBD1. The V gene's germline CDR1 is SGHTA and CDR2 FQGTGA. This CDR3 is built from 13 residues. J was trimmed by 9 bases and V by 5 bases; bases with no gene match: 7. Full variable domain (outside the CDR3, taken from reference TRBV7-3 and TRBJ1-1): GAGVSQTPSNKVTEKGKYVELRCDPISGHTALYWYRQSLGQGPEFLIYFQGTGAADDSGLPNDRFFAVRPEGSVSTLKIQRTERGDSAVYLCASSGDRGTQAFFGQGTRLTVV.

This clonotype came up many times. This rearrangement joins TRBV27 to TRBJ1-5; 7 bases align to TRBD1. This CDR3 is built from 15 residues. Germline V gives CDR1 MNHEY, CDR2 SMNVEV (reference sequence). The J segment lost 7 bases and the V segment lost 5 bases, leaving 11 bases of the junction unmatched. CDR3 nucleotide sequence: TGTGCCAGCAGTGCCCGACAGGGTTCCGTCCAGCCCCAGCATTTT. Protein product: CASSARQGSVQPQHF.

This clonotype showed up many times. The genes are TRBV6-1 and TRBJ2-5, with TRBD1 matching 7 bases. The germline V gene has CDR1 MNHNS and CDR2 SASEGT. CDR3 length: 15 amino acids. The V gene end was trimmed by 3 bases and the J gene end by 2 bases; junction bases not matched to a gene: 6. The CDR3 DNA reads TGTGCCAGCAGTGATACAGGGGCCCCGCAAGAGACCCAGTACTTC. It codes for CASSDTGAPQETQYF.

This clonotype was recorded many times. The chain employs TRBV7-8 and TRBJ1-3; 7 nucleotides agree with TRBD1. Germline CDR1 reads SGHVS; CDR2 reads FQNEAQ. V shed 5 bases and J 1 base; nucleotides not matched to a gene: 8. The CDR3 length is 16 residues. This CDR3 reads CASSPRSRGSGNTIYF. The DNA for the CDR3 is TGTGCCAGCAGCCCAAGAAGCAGGGGGTCTGGAAACACCATATATTTT.

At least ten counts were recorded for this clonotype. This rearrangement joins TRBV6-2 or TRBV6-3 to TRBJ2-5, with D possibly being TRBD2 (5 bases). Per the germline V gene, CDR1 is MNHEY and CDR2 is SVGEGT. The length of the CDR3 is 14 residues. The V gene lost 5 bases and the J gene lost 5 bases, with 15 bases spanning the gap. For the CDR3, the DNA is TGTGCCAGCAGTCCCGGCAGCGGCCAGGAGACCCAGTACTTC. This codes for CASSPGSGQETQYF.

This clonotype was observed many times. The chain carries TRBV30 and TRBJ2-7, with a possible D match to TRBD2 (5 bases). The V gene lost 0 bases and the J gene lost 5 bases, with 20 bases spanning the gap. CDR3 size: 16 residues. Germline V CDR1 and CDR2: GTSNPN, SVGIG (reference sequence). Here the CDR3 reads CAWSVGSRVSNHEQYF. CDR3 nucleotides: TGTGCCTGGAGTGTAGGGTCGCGGGTTAGTAACCACGAGCAGTACTTC. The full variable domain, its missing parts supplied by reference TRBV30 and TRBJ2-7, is SQTIHQWPATLVQPVGSPLSLECTVEGTSNPNLYWYRQAAGRGLQLLFYSVGIGQISSEVPQNLSASRPQDRQFILSSKKLLLSDSGFYLCAWSVGSRVSNHEQYFGPGTRLTVT.

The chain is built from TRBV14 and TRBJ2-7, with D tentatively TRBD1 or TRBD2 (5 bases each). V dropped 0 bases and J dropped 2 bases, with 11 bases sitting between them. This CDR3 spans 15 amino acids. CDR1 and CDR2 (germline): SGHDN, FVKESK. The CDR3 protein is CASSQDNLGAYEQYF. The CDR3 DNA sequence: TGTGCCAGCAGCCAAGATAACCTGGGGGCCTACGAGCAGTACTTC.

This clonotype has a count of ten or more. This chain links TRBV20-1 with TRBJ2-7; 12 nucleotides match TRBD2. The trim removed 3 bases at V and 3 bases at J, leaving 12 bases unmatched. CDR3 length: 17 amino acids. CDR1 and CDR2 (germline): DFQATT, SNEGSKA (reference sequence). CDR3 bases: TGCAGTGCTAGTGTTGGACTAGCGGGACCCGAGTTCTACGAGCAGTACTTC. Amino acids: CSASVGLAGPEFYEQYF.

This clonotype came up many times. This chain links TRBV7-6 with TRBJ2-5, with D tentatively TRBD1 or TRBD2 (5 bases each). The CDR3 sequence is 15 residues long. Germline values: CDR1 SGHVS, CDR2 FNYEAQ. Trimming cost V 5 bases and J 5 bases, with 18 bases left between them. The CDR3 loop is CASSRGRTRRETQYF. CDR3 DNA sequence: TGTGCCAGCAGCCGGGGACGCACGAGAAGGGAGACCCAGTACTTC.

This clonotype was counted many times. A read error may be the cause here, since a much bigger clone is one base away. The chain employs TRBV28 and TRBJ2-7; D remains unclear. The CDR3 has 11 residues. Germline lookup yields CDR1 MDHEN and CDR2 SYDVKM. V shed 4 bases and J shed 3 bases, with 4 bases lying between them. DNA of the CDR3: TGTGCCAGCAGTTGGTACTACGAGCAGTACTTC. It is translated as CASSWYYEQYF.

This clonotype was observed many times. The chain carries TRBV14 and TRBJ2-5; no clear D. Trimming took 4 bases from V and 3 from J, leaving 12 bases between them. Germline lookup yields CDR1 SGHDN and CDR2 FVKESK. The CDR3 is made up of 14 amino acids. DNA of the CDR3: TGTGCCAGCAGCCTCCGGGCAGAAAAAGAGACCCAGTACTTC. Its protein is CASSLRAEKETQYF.